These 2 T cell receptor beta chains came from one sample sequenced in a study of cytomegalovirus exposure and HLA in healthy donors. This PCR relied on a set of 60 Vbeta primers and 13 Jbeta primers. Generated by immunoSEQ multiplex PCR, the TCRdb table keeps only in-frame clones and is missing some. The data hold 220,000 or so clones, with roughly 80% observed a single time. Sequenced: PBMCs. The source is a man in his forties or fifties in good health and CMV-seronegative.

V gene TRBV4-2 combines with J gene TRBJ2-6; TRBD1 matches at 12 bases. J lost 4 bases, V lost 3 bases, and 10 bases had no gene match. Per the germline V gene, CDR1 is LGHNA and CDR2 is YNFKEQ. This CDR3 is built from 19 residues. CDR3: CASSQRAGTGGSGANVLTF. In DNA, the CDR3 is TGTGCCAGCAGCCAGAGGGCCGGGACAGGGGGCTCCGGGGCCAACGTCCTGACTTTC.

This clone appeared a few times. V is TRBV27 and J is TRBJ2-2; 7 nucleotides line up with TRBD2. There are 19 residues in the CDR3. The ends lost 6 bases at V and 0 bases at J; junction bases unmatched: 16. CDR1 and CDR2 from the germline V gene are MNHEY and SMNVEV (reference sequence). CDR3 sequence (DNA): TGTGCCAGCAGCCGCAGCCGGGGGGTACTAGCAGCGAACACCGGGGAGCTGTTTTTT. Encoded protein: CASSRSRGVLAANTGELFF.